Listed below are T cell receptor beta chains from one sample, sequenced in a study of Ad26.COV2.S vaccination and SARS-CoV-2 variants. The protocol was immunoSEQ multiplex PCR, while the TCRdb copy is restricted to in-frame clones and leaves out a portion. The data contain approximately 250,000 clones, 70% to 90% of them singletons. The specimen was peripheral blood, collected in a trial of Ad26.COV2.S vaccine versus placebo. The receptor set was obtained from a person aged 18 to 65 who received the Ad26.COV2.S COVID-19 vaccine or a placebo. CDR3s include the opening cysteine and the closing phenylalanine or tryptophan. The D gene is left open where the match is weak. Clone size is stated in some rows and not others, as once, few, many or a class when expanded.

j_gene	d_gene	v_gene	abundance	CDR3nt	CDR3aa
TRBJ1-3	TRBD1	TRBV7-6	.	TGTGCCAGCAGCGCAAGGCCTCCGGGACAGGGAAGATCTGGAAACACCATATATTTT	CASSARPPGQGRSGNTIYF
TRBJ1-2	TRBD1	TRBV11-1	.	TGTGCCAGCAGCTTGCCGGGACAGGGGAATGCCTATGGCTACACCTTC	CASSLPGQGNAYGYTF
TRBJ1-4	.	TRBV15	.	TGTGCCACCAGCCTATACGATTCGGGGTCTGAAAAACTGTTTTTT	CATSLYDSGSEKLFF
TRBJ1-6	.	TRBV11-2	.	TGTGCCGTCGGTTTTGATTCACCCCTCCACTTT	CAVGFDSPLHF
TRBJ1-4	.	TRBV5-5	.	TGTGCCAGCAGCTTAAACCTCCTAACTAATGAAAAACTGTTTTTT	CASSLNLLTNEKLFF
TRBJ1-1	.	TRBV15	.	TGTGCCACCAGCAGAGCGGTCAGCCACACTGAAGCTTTCTTT	CATSRAVSHTEAFF
TRBJ1-1	.	TRBV10-3	.	TGTGCCATCAGTGCCCCACTTGAAACTGAAGCTTTCTTT	CAISAPLETEAFF
TRBJ1-1	.	TRBV10-2	.	TGCGCCAGCAGTTCAACAGCCACTGAAGCTTTCTTT	CASSSTATEAFF
TRBJ1-3	.	TRBV28	.	TGTGCCAGCACCTCATGGTGGGTCCAGGGCACTGGAAACACCATATATTTT	CASTSWWVQGTGNTIYF
TRBJ1-3	.	TRBV5-5	once	TGTGCCAGCAGCTTGATTAGGGGTAACTCTGGAAACACCATATATTTT	CASSLIRGNSGNTIYF
TRBJ2-2	.	TRBV29-1	once	TGCAGCGTTGAAGATATTACCAACACCGGGGAGCTGTTTTTT	CSVEDITNTGELFF
TRBJ1-4	.	TRBV4-1	.	TGCGCCAGCAGCCAAGATCGCGCCTCTCGCCGCCAAGCTAATGAAAAACTGTTTTTT	CASSQDRASRRQANEKLFF
TRBJ1-2	TRBD1	TRBV6-1	.	TGTGCCAGCAGTGAAGCTACGGGGGCAGGGGGCGGCTACACCTTC	CASSEATGAGGGYTF
TRBJ1-5	TRBD1	TRBV6-6	.	TGTGCCAGCAGACTACCGGGACAGGGAGCCGGGCCCCAGCATTTT	CASRLPGQGAGPQHF
TRBJ1-2	.	TRBV25-1	.	TGTGCCAGCAGTGGGCTGAGGGGCAGTGACTATGGCTACACCTTC	CASSGLRGSDYGYTF
TRBJ2-2	TRBD2	TRBV4-2	.	TGTGCCAGCAGCCAAGATAAACTAGCGGGCAACACCGGGGAGCTGTTTTTT	CASSQDKLAGNTGELFF
TRBJ2-5	TRBD2	TRBV9	.	TGTGCCAGCAGCGTAGGGATAGCGGGGGGGCCTGGGACCCAGTACTTC	CASSVGIAGGPGTQYF
TRBJ1-2	.	TRBV19	.	TGTGCCAGTAGTAGGGATCAGTACCCGCCTGGCTACACCTTC	CASSRDQYPPGYTF
TRBJ2-7	.	TRBV4-1	few	TGCGCCAGCAGCCCCATCGGCTCGACGGGATACGAGCAGTACTTC	CASSPIGSTGYEQYF
TRBJ2-7	.	TRBV7-8	.	TGTGCCAGCAGCAGGCTACAGGGCAGCTCCTACGAGCAGTACTTC	CASSRLQGSSYEQYF
TRBJ2-4	TRBD2	TRBV3-1/TRBV3-2	.	TGTGCCAGCAGCCCCGGACTAGCGGGAGGTTTACTAGCCAAAAACATTCAGTACTTC	CASSPGLAGGLLAKNIQYF
TRBJ1-1	TRBD1	TRBV7-9	.	TGTGCCAGCAGCGCAACAGGGGGCGGCACTGAAGCTTTCTTT	CASSATGGGTEAFF
TRBJ1-6	.	TRBV4-1	.	TGCGCCAGCAGCCAAGATCGGCAGGGGTATTCACCCCTCCACTTT	CASSQDRQGYSPLHF
TRBJ2-5	TRBD2	TRBV6-1	.	TGTGCCAGCAGTGAAATGGCGGGGGGGCCACAAGAGACCCAGTACTTC	CASSEMAGGPQETQYF
TRBJ1-6	.	TRBV19	.	TGTGCCAGTAGTAGCGTCGAGACGCCTTTTCGATCACCCCTCCACTTT	CASSSVETPFRSPLHF
TRBJ2-5	TRBD2	TRBV9	.	TGTGCCAGCAGCGTAGGGGGGACTAGCCAAGAGACCCAGTACTTC	CASSVGGTSQETQYF
TRBJ1-1	TRBD1	TRBV11-2	.	TGTGCCAGCAGCTCTGTTAGGACAGGGGCTGCCACTGAAGCTTTCTTT	CASSSVRTGAATEAFF
TRBJ2-3	TRBD1	TRBV7-2	.	TGTGCCAGCAGCTCTCGGACAGGGGGGTTTAGCACAGATACGCAGTATTTT	CASSSRTGGFSTDTQYF
TRBJ2-2	.	TRBV9	.	TGTGCCAGCAGCGTAGTTATGGACACCGGGGAGCTGTTTTTT	CASSVVMDTGELFF
TRBJ2-5	.	TRBV19	.	TGTGCCAGTAGTATGGGGGGGGCCGCCGGGGAGACCCAGTACTTC	CASSMGGAAGETQYF
TRBJ1-3	.	TRBV29-1	.	TGCAGCGTCGCTACCTTTTCGGCAGGTGGAAACACCATATATTTT	CSVATFSAGGNTIYF
TRBJ1-3	.	TRBV30	.	TGTGCCTTAAACAGGGCTTACTCTGGAAACACCATATATTTT	CALNRAYSGNTIYF
TRBJ1-2	.	TRBV14	once	TGTGCCAGCAGCCAGGGTGGAACCTACTATGGCTACACCTTC	CASSQGGTYYGYTF
TRBJ1-5	.	TRBV4-3	few	TGCGCCAGCAGCCAAGATATTAAGGGTAATCAGCCCCAGCATTTT	CASSQDIKGNQPQHF
TRBJ1-4	TRBD1	TRBV2	.	TGTGCCAGCAGTGGAGACAGGGGCCTTAATGAAAAACTGTTTTTT	CASSGDRGLNEKLFF
TRBJ2-1	TRBD2	TRBV4-3	.	TGCGCCAGCAGCCAAGAGCCAGCGGGAGACTCCCACAATGAGCAGTTCTTC	CASSQEPAGDSHNEQFF
TRBJ2-6	.	TRBV6-4	.	TGTGCCAGCAGTGACGGCGACTCTGGGGCCAACGTCCTGACTTTC	CASSDGDSGANVLTF
TRBJ1-5	.	TRBV20-1	.	TGCAGTGCTAGTTGGGGTCCCTATAGCAATCAGCCCCAGCATTTT	CSASWGPYSNQPQHF
TRBJ1-5	.	TRBV19	.	TGTGCCAGTAGTATATTTCACGGAGGCAATCAGCCCCAGCATTTT	CASSIFHGGNQPQHF
TRBJ2-1	TRBD2	TRBV6-2/TRBV6-3	.	TGTGCCAGCAGCTCGACTAGCGGGGTTTCTGAGCAGTTCTTC	CASSSTSGVSEQFF
TRBJ1-2	.	TRBV5-1	.	TGCGCCAGCAGCTCACAGGTTCGAGGCTACACCTTC	CASSSQVRGYTF